The rows below give T cell receptor beta chains drawn from one sample of a study of shared clonotypes between healthy human individuals. Assay: immunoSEQ multiplex PCR; the TCRdb copy retains only in-frame clones and omits some. The sample shows about 550,000 clones, just under 97% of them seen only once. The material sequenced was naive CD8+ T cells sorted from blood. Receptor source: a woman in her twenties or thirties in good health. CDR3s include the opening cysteine and the closing phenylalanine or tryptophan. The D gene is left open where the match is weak. Clone size appears in some rows only: once, few, many, or a class for an expanded clone.

clone_size	v_call	d_call	j_call	cdr3_nt	cdr3_aa
.	TRBV6-1	.	TRBJ2-1	TGTGCCAGCATTAGGGGGGGCAATGAGCAGTTCTTC	CASIRGGNEQFF
.	TRBV5-1	.	TRBJ2-2	TGCGCCAGCAGCTGGACGGGGAACACCGGGGAGCTGTTTTTT	CASSWTGNTGELFF
.	TRBV28	.	TRBJ1-1	TGTGCCAGCAGCGGGGGGTACACTGAAGCTTTCTTT	CASSGGYTEAFF
.	TRBV29-1	TRBD2	TRBJ2-1	TGCAGCCTGGGACTAGCGTCCTACAATGAGCAGTTCTTC	CSLGLASYNEQFF
.	TRBV12-5	.	TRBJ2-1	TGTGCTAGTGGTTTATTTTGGGGTGAGCAGTTCTTC	CASGLFWGEQFF
.	TRBV29-1	TRBD1	TRBJ1-2	TGCAGCGTTTACTTCAGGGACAGGGCCTACGAGCATGGCTACACCTTC	CSVYFRDRAYEHGYTF
.	TRBV6-4	TRBD2	TRBJ2-1	TGTGCCAGCAGACCAGGGACTAGCTCGGGCAATGAGCAGTTCTTC	CASRPGTSSGNEQFF
.	TRBV7-9	TRBD2	TRBJ2-1	TGTGCCAGCAGCTTAGAGGGAGGGCCGAATGAGCAGTTCTTC	CASSLEGGPNEQFF
.	TRBV28	TRBD1	TRBJ1-5	TGTGCCAGCAGCCTGGACAGGTACAATCAGCCCCAGCATTTT	CASSLDRYNQPQHF
.	TRBV6-1	TRBD1	TRBJ2-1	TGTGCCAGCAGTCCCGGGACAGCCTACAATGAGCAGTTCTTC	CASSPGTAYNEQFF
.	TRBV19	TRBD2	TRBJ2-5	TGTGCCAGTAGTGTCTGGACTAGCGGTCAAGAGACCCAGTACTTC	CASSVWTSGQETQYF
once	TRBV2	.	TRBJ2-2	TGTGCCAGCACCCGAGAGGCTGAAAGGGAGGCCGGGGAGCTGTTTTTT	CASTREAEREAGELFF
.	TRBV27	.	TRBJ1-1	TGTGCCAGCAGTTTAGGGGGGTTGAACACTGAAGCTTTCTTT	CASSLGGLNTEAFF
.	TRBV5-1	TRBD2	TRBJ2-7	TGCGCCAGCAGCTGGACTAGCGGGGGGTACGAGCAGTACTTC	CASSWTSGGYEQYF
.	TRBV5-4	.	TRBJ2-5	TGTGCCCCCGGGTCGGAACAGGCCGAAGAGACCCAGTACTTC	CAPGSEQAEETQYF
.	TRBV25-1	TRBD1	TRBJ2-7	TGTGCCAGCAGTGAATGGGACAGGGGGGAGCAGTACTTC	CASSEWDRGEQYF
.	TRBV28	.	TRBJ2-2	TGTGCCAGCAGTTTAGGTTCAGGGCGGGAGCTGTTTTTT	CASSLGSGRELFF
.	TRBV5-6	.	TRBJ2-7	TGTGCCAGCAGCTTGGGGGAACCCTACGAGCAGTACTTC	CASSLGEPYEQYF
.	TRBV14	.	TRBJ2-5	TGTGCCAGCAGCCCCCTACAGACCCAGTACTTC	CASSPLQTQYF
.	TRBV27	.	TRBJ2-1	TGTGCCACCCAGTCCGGGAAGTACAATGAGCAGTTCTTC	CATQSGKYNEQFF
.	TRBV29-1	TRBD1	TRBJ2-3	TGCAGCCCTTGGGGGACAGATACCACAGATACGCAGTATTTT	CSPWGTDTTDTQYF
.	TRBV7-9	TRBD2	TRBJ2-2	TGTGCCAGCAGCTCGAGACTAGCGGAGTACACCGGGGAGCTGTTTTTT	CASSSRLAEYTGELFF
.	TRBV5-6	.	TRBJ1-4	TGTGCCAGCAGCTTGGGGTGGCCGGGAGAAAAACTGTTTTTT	CASSLGWPGEKLFF
.	TRBV6-5	.	TRBJ2-1	TGTGCCAGCAGTTACTCCGGGAGCAATGAGCAGTTCTTC	CASSYSGSNEQFF
.	TRBV2	.	TRBJ2-7	TGTGCCAGCAGTGAGGGGCGGGCGAGCCTCGAGCAGTACTTC	CASSEGRASLEQYF
.	TRBV7-3	TRBD2	TRBJ2-1	TGTGCCAGCAGCAATGTACTAGCGGGAGTAAATGAGCAGTTCTTC	CASSNVLAGVNEQFF
once	TRBV2	TRBD2	TRBJ2-1	TGTGCCAGCAGTAGGACTAGCAACTACAATGAGCAGTTCTTC	CASSRTSNYNEQFF
.	TRBV10-3	.	TRBJ2-7	TGTGCCATCAGTGGGGGTAGCTCCTACGAGCAGTACTTC	CAISGGSSYEQYF
.	TRBV6-1	.	TRBJ1-4	TGTGCCAGCAGTGAAGAGTCCAGGGATAATGAAAAACTGTTTTTT	CASSEESRDNEKLFF
.	TRBV13	.	TRBJ2-7	TGTGCCAGCAGCTTTGAGGTAGGGACCAGCAGATACGAGCAGTACTTC	CASSFEVGTSRYEQYF
.	TRBV5-6	.	TRBJ1-5	TGTGCCAGCAGCTCGGGGTCAAATCAGCCCCAGCATTTT	CASSSGSNQPQHF
.	TRBV4-1	TRBD2	TRBJ2-7	TGCGCCAGCAGCCCCGAACCGGGACTAGCGGGCCACGAGCAGTACTTC	CASSPEPGLAGHEQYF
.	TRBV28	TRBD1	TRBJ1-1	TGTGCCAGCAGATATATCCCGGGACAGTTCGACACTGAAGCTTTCTTT	CASRYIPGQFDTEAFF
.	TRBV11-2	.	TRBJ2-1	TGTGCCAGCAGCTCCGTAGTGTCCTACAATGAGCAGTTCTTC	CASSSVVSYNEQFF
.	TRBV5-6	.	TRBJ1-1	TGTGCCAGCAGCCACCGCGAGGGCGGATTTGTCACTGAAGCTTTCTTT	CASSHREGGFVTEAFF
.	TRBV5-6	TRBD2	TRBJ2-1	TGTGCCAGCGGGACCGGGACTAGCGGTAATGAGCAGTTCTTC	CASGTGTSGNEQFF
.	TRBV27	TRBD2	TRBJ2-7	TGTGCCAGCAGGTCCGGGACTAGCGACTCCTACGAGCAGTACTTC	CASRSGTSDSYEQYF
once	TRBV27	.	TRBJ2-7	TGTGCCAGCAGTTTAGGGCTGTCCTACGAGCAGTACTTC	CASSLGLSYEQYF
once	TRBV29-1	TRBD2	TRBJ2-1	TGCAGCGTAGAGGGGACTAGCGGGATCTACAATGAGCAGTTCTTC	CSVEGTSGIYNEQFF
.	TRBV6-1	.	TRBJ2-7	TGTGCCAGCAGAGGGCCCACCTACGAGCAGTACTTC	CASRGPTYEQYF
.	TRBV7-9	.	TRBJ1-2	TGTGCCAGCAGCTTAGGGACCGACAGCTTCTATGGCTACACCTTC	CASSLGTDSFYGYTF
.	TRBV10-3	.	TRBJ2-7	TGTGCCATCAGTGAGTCGACATCTGGGGGGGCGATCTACGAGCAGTACTTC	CAISESTSGGAIYEQYF
.	TRBV30	TRBD2	TRBJ2-7	TGTGTCTGGAGTGGACTAGCCTACGAGCAGTACTTC	CVWSGLAYEQYF
few	TRBV14	TRBD2	TRBJ2-2	TGTGCCAGCAGCTTTAGACTAGCGGTAAACACCGGGGAGCTGTTTTTT	CASSFRLAVNTGELFF
once	TRBV13	TRBD2	TRBJ2-1	TGTGCCAGCAGCGCCCCCGGTAGCGGGACATACAATGAGCAGTTCTTC	CASSAPGSGTYNEQFF
.	TRBV27	.	TRBJ1-2	TGTGCCAGCAGTTTTTCCGGGGGGCAGGAAGGCTACACCTTC	CASSFSGGQEGYTF
.	TRBV7-6	.	TRBJ2-3	TGTGCCAGCAGCTTAGCGGGTTCGGCGGGAACGGATACGCAGTATTTT	CASSLAGSAGTDTQYF
once	TRBV9	TRBD2	TRBJ2-3	TGTGCCAGCAGCGTAGATCGACTAGCGGGAGTTGCAGATACGCAGTATTTT	CASSVDRLAGVADTQYF
.	TRBV7-8	.	TRBJ2-3	TGTGCCAGCAGCCGACAAATCGCTAGCCCCGATACGCAGTATTTT	CASSRQIASPDTQYF
.	TRBV28	.	TRBJ2-2	TGTGCCAGCAGTTTTCCCCCGGTTAGGTATACCTACCAGGACACCGGGGAGCTGTTTTTT	CASSFPPVRYTYQDTGELFF
few	TRBV29-1	.	TRBJ2-6	TGCAGCGTTGTCTCCCCCTCTGGGGCCAACGTCCTGACTTTC	CSVVSPSGANVLTF